These 5 T cell receptor beta chains were all obtained from the same sample, sequenced in a study of CD8 T cells in Susac syndrome. The authors reverse transcribed roughly 0.5 to 1 ug RNA with random hexamers. TCRdb ran MiXCR on the immunoSEQ multiplex PCR reads and lists one entry per CDR3 protein. The sample has about 60,000 distinct CDR3 sequences, 90% to 95% seen once. The sequenced sample was CD8+ T cells from PBMCs. These receptor sequences come from a human donor in good health.

The chain uses TRBV28 and TRBJ2-7; D might be TRBD1 (6 bases). CDR1 is MDHEN, CDR2 SYDVKM, per germline. This CDR3 comprises 14 residues. The germline V and J ends were trimmed by 5 bases and 6 bases, with 17 bases remaining between them. This CDR3 is CASSIHRAVSEQYF. The CDR3 DNA is TGTGCCAGCAGTATACACAGGGCCGTCAGCGAGCAGTACTTC.

This sequence joins TRBV4-1 and TRBJ2-5; no clear D gene. The CDR3 length is 15 residues. Germline-derived CDR1 and CDR2 are MGHRA and YSYEKL. The V gene lost 11 bases and the J gene lost 5 bases, with 24 bases spanning the gap. DNA of the CDR3: TGCGCCTCCTCCCTCCATGACGCCCGGTCGGAGACCCAGTACTTC. It yields the protein CASSLHDARSETQYF.

The chain couples TRBV27 to TRBJ1-1, with D possibly TRBD1 on 6 matching bases. V was trimmed by 3 bases and J by 0 bases, leaving 14 bases between them. The V gene's germline CDR1 is MNHEY and CDR2 SMNVEV (reference sequence). The CDR3 extends over 16 amino acids. The CDR3 DNA sequence: TGTGCCAGCAGTTTGACAGGTTGGGACTTGAACACTGAAGCTTTCTTT. It specifies CASSLTGWDLNTEAFF.

This chain connects TRBV27 to TRBJ1-4, with D hard to call. Germline CDR1 is MNHEY and CDR2 is SMNVEV (reference sequence). The CDR3 runs to 13 residues. Trimming shortened V by 5 bases and J by 11 bases, and 15 bases separated the two germline ends. The CDR3 DNA sequence: TGTGCCAGCAGTCCGACCTCTACTGGGAAACTGTTTTTT. This codes for CASSPTSTGKLFF.

The J gene is TRBJ2-5, the V gene TRBV11-2; no clear D. This CDR3 spans 15 amino acids. V was trimmed by 1 base and J by 5 bases, leaving 14 bases between them. From germline, CDR1 is SGHAT and CDR2 FQNNGV. The CDR3 nucleotides are TGTGCCAGCAGCTTAGGGGTACAGTCTGGGGAGACCCAGTACTTC. Its protein is CASSLGVQSGETQYF.